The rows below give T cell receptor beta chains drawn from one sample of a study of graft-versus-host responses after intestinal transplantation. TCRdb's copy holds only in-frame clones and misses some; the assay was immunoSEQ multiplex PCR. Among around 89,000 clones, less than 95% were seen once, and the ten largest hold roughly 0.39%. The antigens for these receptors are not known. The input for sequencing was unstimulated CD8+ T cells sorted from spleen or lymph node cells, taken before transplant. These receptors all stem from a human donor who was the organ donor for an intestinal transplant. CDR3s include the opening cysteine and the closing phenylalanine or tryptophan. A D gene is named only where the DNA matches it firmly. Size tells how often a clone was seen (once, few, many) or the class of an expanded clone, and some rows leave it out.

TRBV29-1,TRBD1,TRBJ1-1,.,CSVEAGQGRVNTEAFF,TGCAGCGTTGAGGCTGGACAGGGCCGGGTAAACACTGAAGCTTTCTTT
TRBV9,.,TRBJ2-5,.,CASSVGGFGETQYF,TGTGCCAGCAGCGTTGGAGGGTTTGGGGAGACCCAGTACTTC
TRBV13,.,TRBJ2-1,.,CASSSYSNEQFF,TGTGCCAGCAGCTCATACAGTAATGAGCAGTTCTTC
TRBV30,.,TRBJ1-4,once,CAWTEGYSNEKLFF,TGTGCCTGGACGGAAGGCTACAGTAATGAAAAACTGTTTTTT
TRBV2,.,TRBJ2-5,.,CASSEKTGHQETQYF,TGTGCCAGCAGTGAAAAAACAGGGCACCAAGAGACCCAGTACTTC
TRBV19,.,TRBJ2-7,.,CASSTTGVGEQYF,TGTGCCAGTAGTACGACGGGGGTGGGCGAGCAGTACTTC
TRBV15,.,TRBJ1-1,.,CATSRVSNTEAFF,TGTGCCACCAGCAGAGTCTCGAACACTGAAGCTTTCTTT
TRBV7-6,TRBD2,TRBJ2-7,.,CASSSAGGVHEQYF,TGTGCCAGCAGCTCGGCGGGGGGGGTTCACGAGCAGTACTTC
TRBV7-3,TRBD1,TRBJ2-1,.,CASSLGTGPYNEQFF,TGTGCCAGCAGCTTAGGGACAGGGCCCTACAATGAGCAGTTCTTC
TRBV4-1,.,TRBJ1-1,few,CASSQGTMNTEAFF,TGCGCCAGCAGCCAAGGGACAATGAACACTGAAGCTTTCTTT
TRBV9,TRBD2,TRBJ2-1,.,CASSNNIAGALLNEQFF,TGTGCCAGCAGCAATAACATAGCGGGGGCCCTATTGAATGAGCAGTTCTTC
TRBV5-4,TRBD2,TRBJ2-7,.,CASSGLGGGGEQYF,TGTGCCAGCAGCGGGCTCGGCGGGGGTGGCGAGCAGTACTTC
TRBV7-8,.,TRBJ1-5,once,CASSLGGFDNQPQHF,TGTGCCAGCAGCTTAGGAGGGTTTGACAATCAGCCCCAGCATTTT
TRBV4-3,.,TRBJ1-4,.,CASSQFLSRVEKLFF,TGCGCCAGCAGCCAATTTTTGTCGCGGGTTGAAAAACTGTTTTTT
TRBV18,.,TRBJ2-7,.,CASSRGSGEQYF,TGTGCCAGCTCACGCGGCTCGGGAGAGCAGTACTTC
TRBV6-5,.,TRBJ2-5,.,CASSYSPSGETQYF,TGTGCCAGCAGTTACTCGCCCAGTGGTGAGACCCAGTACTTC
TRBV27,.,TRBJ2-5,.,CASSLSRGQETQYF,TGTGCCAGCAGTTTAAGCAGGGGTCAAGAGACCCAGTACTTC
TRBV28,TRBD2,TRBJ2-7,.,CASSPSGGHYEQYF,TGTGCCAGCAGTCCCTCGGGGGGGCATTACGAGCAGTACTTC
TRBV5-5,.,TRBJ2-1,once,CASSLAYSSYNEQFF,TGTGCCAGCAGCTTGGCTTATAGCTCCTACAATGAGCAGTTCTTC
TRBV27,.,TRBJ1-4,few,CASGPLTNEKLFF,TGTGCCAGCGGGCCACTGACTAATGAAAAACTGTTTTTT
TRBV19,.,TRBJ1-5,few,CASSIGNQPQHF,TGTGCCAGTAGTATCGGCAATCAGCCCCAGCATTTT
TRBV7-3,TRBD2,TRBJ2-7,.,CASSPYSGGSYEQYF,TGTGCCAGCAGCCCATATAGCGGGGGCTCCTACGAGCAGTACTTC
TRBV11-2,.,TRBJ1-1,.,CASSSEGGGWTEAFF,TGTGCCAGCAGCTCCGAGGGGGGAGGGTGGACTGAAGCTTTCTTT
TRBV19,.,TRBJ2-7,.,CASTQGGLYEQYF,TGTGCCAGCACACAGGGTGGGCTCTACGAGCAGTACTTC
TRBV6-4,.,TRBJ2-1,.,CASSVYGGTYNEQFF,TGTGCCAGCAGTGTCTATGGCGGGACCTACAATGAGCAGTTCTTC
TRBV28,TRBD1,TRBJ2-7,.,CASGGGQGPSYEQYF,TGTGCCAGCGGGGGAGGACAGGGTCCCTCCTACGAGCAGTACTTC
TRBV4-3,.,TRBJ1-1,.,CASSQGTDNTEAFF,TGCGCCAGCAGCCAAGGGACAGATAACACTGAAGCTTTCTTT
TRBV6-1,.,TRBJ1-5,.,CASSARGRGAHQPQHF,TGTGCCAGCAGTGCCCGAGGGAGGGGCGCTCATCAGCCCCAGCATTTT
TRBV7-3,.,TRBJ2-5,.,CASSQLGGVIQETQYF,TGTGCCAGCAGCCAACTGGGGGGAGTCATCCAAGAGACCCAGTACTTC
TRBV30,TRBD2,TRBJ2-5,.,CAWSTTSGLAQETQYF,TGTGCCTGGAGTACGACTAGCGGCCTAGCTCAAGAGACCCAGTACTTC
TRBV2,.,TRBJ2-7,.,CASSDRGSYEQYF,TGTGCCAGCAGTGACAGGGGCTCCTACGAGCAGTACTTC
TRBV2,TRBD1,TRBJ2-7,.,CASSESRGPSYEQYF,TGTGCCAGCAGTGAGTCCAGGGGGCCTTCCTACGAGCAGTACTTC
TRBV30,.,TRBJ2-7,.,CAWIGGTNVSYEQYF,TGTGCCTGGATCGGGGGGACAAACGTATCCTACGAGCAGTACTTC
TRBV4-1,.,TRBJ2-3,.,CASSHPVESGADTQYF,TGCGCCAGCAGCCATCCGGTAGAGTCCGGGGCAGATACGCAGTATTTT
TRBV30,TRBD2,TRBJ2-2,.,CAWRGLGTGELFF,TGTGCCTGGCGGGGACTAGGTACCGGGGAGCTGTTTTTT
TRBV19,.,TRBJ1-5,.,CASKLTYRVGNQPQHF,TGTGCCAGTAAACTCACCTACAGGGTTGGCAATCAGCCCCAGCATTTT
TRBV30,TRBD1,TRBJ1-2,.,CAGYGTGDDYGYTF,TGTGCCGGCTACGGGACAGGGGACGACTATGGCTACACCTTC
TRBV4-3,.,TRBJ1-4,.,CASSQGATAFNEKLFF,TGCGCCAGCAGCCAAGGGGCGACAGCTTTTAATGAAAAACTGTTTTTT
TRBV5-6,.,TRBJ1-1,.,CASSTVMNTEAFF,TGTGCCAGCAGCACGGTTATGAACACTGAAGCTTTCTTT
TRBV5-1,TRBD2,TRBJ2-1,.,CASSLFKRGSTYNEQFF,TGCGCCAGCAGCTTGTTTAAGCGGGGGAGTACCTACAATGAGCAGTTCTTC
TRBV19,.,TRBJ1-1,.,CASVLRAEAFF,TGTGCCAGTGTACTCAGGGCTGAAGCTTTCTTT
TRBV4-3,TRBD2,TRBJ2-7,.,CASSQVPSGGYEQYF,TGCGCCAGCAGCCAAGTCCCTAGCGGGGGATACGAGCAGTACTTC
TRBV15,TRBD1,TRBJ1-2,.,CATSRRDRVSYTF,TGTGCCACCAGCAGACGGGACAGGGTGAGCTACACCTTC
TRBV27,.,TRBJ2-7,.,CASSRDSSYEQYF,TGTGCCAGCAGCCGAGACAGCTCCTACGAGCAGTACTTC
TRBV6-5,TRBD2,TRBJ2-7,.,CASSQLAGSSYEQYF,TGTGCCAGCAGTCAGCTAGCGGGGAGCTCCTACGAGCAGTACTTC
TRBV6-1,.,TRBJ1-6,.,CASSLGRPLHF,TGTGCCAGCAGTCTCGGGAGACCCCTCCACTTT
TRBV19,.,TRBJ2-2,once,CASSIYRENTGELFF,TGTGCCAGTAGTATCTACAGGGAAAACACCGGGGAGCTGTTTTTT
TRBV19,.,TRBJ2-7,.,CASSIGGGPGVSYGQYF,TGTGCCAGTAGTATAGGGGGCGGCCCAGGGGTTTCCTACGGGCAGTACTTC
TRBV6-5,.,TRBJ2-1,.,CASSPYSLVDEQFF,TGTGCCAGCAGTCCCTACAGCTTAGTCGATGAGCAGTTCTTC
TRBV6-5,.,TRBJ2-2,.,CASSYESGTGELFF,TGTGCCAGCAGTTACGAATCAGGGACCGGGGAGCTGTTTTTT
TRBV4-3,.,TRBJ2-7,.,CASSPSRGYEQYF,TGCGCCAGCAGCCCCTCTAGAGGGTACGAGCAGTACTTC
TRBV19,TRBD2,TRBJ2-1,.,CASSIGLAGYNEQFF,TGTGCCAGTAGTATTGGACTAGCAGGATACAATGAGCAGTTCTTC
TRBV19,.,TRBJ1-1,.,CATSDSLNTEAFF,TGTGCCACCTCGGACAGTTTGAACACTGAAGCTTTCTTT
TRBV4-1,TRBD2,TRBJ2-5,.,CASSHPVGTSGGSLETQYF,TGCGCCAGCAGCCATCCCGTAGGGACTAGCGGGGGATCACTTGAGACCCAGTACTTC
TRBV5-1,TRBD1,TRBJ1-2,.,CASRSSGGSNYGYTF,TGCGCCAGCAGGTCTTCAGGGGGCTCAAACTATGGCTACACCTTC
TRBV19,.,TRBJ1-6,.,CASSSGTSGSPLHF,TGTGCCAGTAGTTCCGGGACTTCTGGCTCACCCCTCCACTTT
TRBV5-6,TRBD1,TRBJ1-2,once,CASSLPTGDKDGYTF,TGTGCCAGCAGCTTACCGACAGGGGATAAGGATGGCTACACCTTC